What follows are 20 T cell receptor beta chains derived from one specimen sequenced in a study of blood T cell repertoires in COVID-19. The table came from immunoSEQ multiplex PCR; TCRdb's copy has only in-frame clones and leaves some out. There are a few hundred thousand clones in the sample; 80% to 90% occur only once, and around 10% lies in the top ten. The specimen was PBMCs or T cells enriched from blood (not recorded which). All receptors come from a woman between 50 and 59 years old who had recovered from COVID-19.

This chain joins TRBV2 and TRBJ1-2; 8 nucleotides match TRBD1. The CDR3 extends over 13 amino acids. Trimming removed 6 bases from V and 2 bases from J; junction bases left unmatched: 2. Germline V lookup: CDR1 SNHLY, CDR2 FYNNEI. CDR3 in DNA: TGTGCCAGCAGGACAGGGGTAAACTATGGCTACACCTTC. Protein product: CASRTGVNYGYTF.

The chain couples TRBV11-2 to TRBJ1-6, with a weak D call TRBD1 (5 bases). Per germline, CDR1 SGHAT and CDR2 FQNNGV. V lost 2 bases, J lost 10 bases, and 9 bases lay in between. CDR3 length equals 13 residues. The CDR3 nucleotides read TGTGCCAGCAGCTTACCGGGGGTCTCACCCCTCCACTTT. Its protein is CASSLPGVSPLHF.

The table lists this clone with a count of one. This sequence joins TRBV7-2 and TRBJ1-5; D might be TRBD1 (5 bases). Between the trimmed V and J ends, which lost 2 bases and 3 bases, there was a span of 11 bases. Germline V lookup: CDR1 SGHTA, CDR2 FQGNSA. The CDR3 length is 15 residues. CDR3 bases: TGTGCCAGCAGCTTAAATGGGGGGGACAATCAGCCCCAGCATTTT. It specifies CASSLNGGDNQPQHF.

This chain connects TRBV28 to TRBJ1-1; 7 bases align to TRBD1. The J segment lost 5 bases and the V segment lost 8 bases, leaving 11 bases of the junction unmatched. Per the germline V gene, CDR1 is MDHEN and CDR2 is SYDVKM. The CDR3 is 14 amino acids. CDR3 residues: CASGKGQSRTEAFF. CDR3 bases: TGTGCCAGCGGAAAGGGACAGTCTAGGACTGAAGCTTTCTTT.

V gene TRBV10-2 combines with J gene TRBJ1-2, with TRBD1 identical over 10 bases. The CDR3 is 13 amino acids. Looked up from germline, CDR1 is WSHSY and CDR2 is SAAADI. With V trimmed by 5 bases and J by 8 bases, 5 bases remained unmatched. The CDR3 coding sequence is TGCGCCAGCAGTCGGGACAGGGGAGACGGCTACACCTTC. Translation: CASSRDRGDGYTF.

This clone occurred once. The genes are TRBV28 and TRBJ2-1; D unclear. There are 11 residues in the CDR3. Germline V gives CDR1 MDHEN, CDR2 SYDVKM. V was cut by 5 bases and J by 7 bases, with 6 bases left in between. The DNA of the CDR3 is TGTGCCAGCAGTCTCTATAATGAGCAGTTCTTC. This gives the protein CASSLYNEQFF. Full variable domain (rest looked up from reference TRBV28 and TRBJ2-1): DVKVTQSSRYLVKRTGEKVFLECVQDMDHENMFWYRQDPGLGLRLIYFSYDVKMKEKGDIPEGYSVSREKKERFSLILESASTNQTSMYLCASSLYNEQFFGPGTRLTVL.

The chain is built from TRBV27 and TRBJ1-1; 9 nucleotides line up with TRBD1. The CDR3 has 14 residues. The V and J ends lost 1 base and 4 bases, in that order; junction bases with no gene match: 1. Per the germline V gene, CDR1 is MNHEY and CDR2 is SMNVEV (reference sequence). CDR3 protein: CASSLLTGGTEAFF. CDR3 coding DNA: TGTGCCAGCAGTTTATTGACAGGGGGCACTGAAGCTTTCTTT.

The chain is built from TRBV24-1 and TRBJ2-5; 9 bases line up with TRBD1. V lost 5 bases to trimming and J lost 4 bases; unmatched junction nucleotides: 13. This CDR3 region has 17 residues. Germline values: CDR1 KGHDR, CDR2 SFDVKD. As DNA, the CDR3 is TGTGCCACCAGTGGGGCGTCCGGGACAGGGTTTCGAGAGACCCAGTACTTC. Protein: CATSGASGTGFRETQYF.

The chain uses TRBV19 and TRBJ1-5; 8 bases match TRBD1. V trimming: 5 bases; J trimming: 2 bases; junction bases outside the gene matches: 2. The CDR3 is made up of 14 amino acids. Germline CDR1 LNHDA, CDR2 SQIVND (reference sequence). The CDR3 DNA sequence: TGTGCCAGTAGTCACAGGGGGGGCAATCAGCCCCAGCATTTT. It translates to CASSHRGGNQPQHF. The variable domain in full, completed from reference TRBV19 and TRBJ1-5, reads DGGITQSPKYLFRKEGQNVTLSCEQNLNHDAMYWYRQDPGQGLRLIYYSQIVNDFQKGDIAEGYSVSREKKESFPLTVTSAQKNPTAFYLCASSHRGGNQPQHFGDGTRLSIL.

The chain couples TRBV20-1 to TRBJ1-2, with TRBD1 identical over 7 bases. After removal of 3 bases from V and 0 bases from J, the junction contained 7 bases not matched to a gene. The CDR3 has 15 residues. Germline-derived CDR1 and CDR2 are DFQATT and SNEGSKA (reference sequence). This chain's CDR3 is CSASRQGRANYGYTF. The CDR3 nucleotides are TGCAGTGCTAGTAGACAGGGACGAGCTAACTATGGCTACACCTTC.

This clone has more than one count but fewer than ten. The identical CDR3 is also encoded by other nucleotide sequences in the sample. The chain couples TRBV4-3 to TRBJ1-1, with D perhaps TRBD1 (6 bases). Germline V lookup: CDR1 LGHNA, CDR2 YSLEER. V dropped 1 base and J dropped 4 bases, with 7 bases sitting between them. The CDR3 is 13 residues long. This chain's CDR3 is CASSQARGTEAFF. The CDR3 DNA sequence: TGCGCCAGCAGCCAAGCCAGGGGCACTGAAGCTTTCTTT.

The V call is TRBV4-3, the J call TRBJ1-6; D is uncertain. The CDR3 has 13 residues. V lost 0 bases, J lost 9 bases, and 6 bases lay in between. Germline V gene sequence: CDR1 LGHNA, CDR2 YSLEER. The CDR3 spells CASSQERGSPLHF. CDR3 nucleotide sequence: TGCGCCAGCAGCCAAGAACGGGGTTCACCCCTCCACTTT.

This clone is a singleton in its sample. The CDR3 DNA follows: TGCAGCGTTGTAGCGGTGAACTATGGCTACACCTTC. The encoded protein is CSVVAVNYGYTF. The chain combines TRBV29-1 with TRBJ1-2, with D uncertain. With 4 bases removed from V and 2 bases from J, the gap between germline ends came to 8 bases. This CDR3 comprises 12 residues. Germline CDR1 reads SQVTM; CDR2 reads ANQGSEA.

With regard to this clone: The CDR3 carries no conserved terminal phenylalanine or tryptophan, so it likely arises from a read error. The DNA is omitted, as the CDR3 cannot be located on it reliably, and the CDR3 follows TCRdb's listing. V is TRBV5-1 and J is TRBJ2-7; TRBD1 reflects the table's D call only, with no check against the DNA. The CDR3 spans 16 residues, counting both ends. Germline V gene lookup returns CDR1 SGHRS and CDR2 YFSETQ. The CDR3: CASNPQGQGSKGSPDL.

The CDR3 bases are TGTGCCAGCAGTGAGGGACAGGGAGGATTTTACGAGCAGTACTTC. Translation: CASSEGQGGFYEQYF. The V call is TRBV2, the J call TRBJ2-7; 9 bases are shared with TRBD1. CDR1 SNHLY and CDR2 FYNNEI come from the germline V gene. The CDR3 covers 15 residues. Trimming at V came to 3 bases and at J to 4 bases, leaving 7 bases not matched to a gene.

The rearrangement uses TRBV19 and TRBJ1-6, with D unclear. V was pared by 0 bases and J by 7 bases, with 10 bases between. Germline V gene data show CDR1 as LNHDA and CDR2 as SQIVND (reference sequence). CDR3 length: 15 amino acids. The DNA of the CDR3 is TGTGCCAGTAGTATAGAGTCGGGGAGGAATTCACCCCTCCACTTT. Amino acids: CASSIESGRNSPLHF.

The rearrangement joins TRBV5-1 to TRBJ1-2; 7 bases align to TRBD1. V shed 5 bases, J shed 7 bases, and the junction held 11 bases outside the gene matches. The CDR3 has 14 residues. Per germline, CDR1 SGHRS and CDR2 YFSETQ. This CDR3 is CASREGTDLFGYTF. The CDR3, as DNA: TGCGCCAGCAGGGAAGGGACAGACCTATTTGGCTACACCTTC.

The rearrangement uses TRBV2 and TRBJ2-5, with no clear D. This CDR3 spans 13 amino acids. The ends were cut back, 5 bases at V and 7 bases at J, with 14 bases in the middle. The germline V gene has CDR1 SNHLY and CDR2 FYNNEI. The CDR3 nucleotides are TGTGCCAGCAGTCCCGAGCAGGTGGGGACCCAGTACTTC. Protein product: CASSPEQVGTQYF. Full variable domain (missing parts from reference TRBV2 and TRBJ2-5): EPEVTQTPSHQVTQMGQEVILRCVPISNHLYFYWYRQILGQKVEFLVSFYNNEISEKSEIFDDQFSVERPDGSNFTLKIRSTKLEDSAMYFCASSPEQVGTQYFGPGTRLLVL.

The chain is built from TRBV6-5 and TRBJ2-7; D may be TRBD1 (7 bases). CDR1 and CDR2 from the germline V gene are MNHEY and SVGAGI. The CDR3 is 15 residues long. The V end was cut by 6 bases, the J end by 7 bases, with 22 bases between. The CDR3 nucleotides are TGTGCCAGCAGCGGCGGGACAGACCCTATAGGGGAGCAGTACTTC. This encodes CASSGGTDPIGEQYF.

This clone has more than one count but fewer than ten. CDR3 sequence: CASTATASKTEAFF. CDR3 nucleotides: TGTGCCAGCACCGCGACAGCGTCGAAGACTGAAGCTTTCTTT. The chain uses TRBV2 and TRBJ1-1, with TRBD1 as a possible D gene (5 bases). The CDR3 spans 14 residues. V was clipped by 7 bases and J by 5 bases, with 17 bases between them. The V gene's germline CDR1 is SNHLY and CDR2 FYNNEI.